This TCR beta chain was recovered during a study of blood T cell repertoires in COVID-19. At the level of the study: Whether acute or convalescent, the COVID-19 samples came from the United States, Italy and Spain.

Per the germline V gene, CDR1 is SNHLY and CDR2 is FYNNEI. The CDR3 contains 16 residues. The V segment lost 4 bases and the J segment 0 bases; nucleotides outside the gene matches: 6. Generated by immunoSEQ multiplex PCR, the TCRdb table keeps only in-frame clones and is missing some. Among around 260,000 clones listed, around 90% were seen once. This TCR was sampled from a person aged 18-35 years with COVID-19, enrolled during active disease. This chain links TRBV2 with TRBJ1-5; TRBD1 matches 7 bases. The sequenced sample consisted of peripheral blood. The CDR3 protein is CASSVGTVYSNQPQHF. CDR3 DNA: TGTGCCAGCAGTGTAGGGACAGTTTATAGCAATCAGCCCCAGCATTTT.